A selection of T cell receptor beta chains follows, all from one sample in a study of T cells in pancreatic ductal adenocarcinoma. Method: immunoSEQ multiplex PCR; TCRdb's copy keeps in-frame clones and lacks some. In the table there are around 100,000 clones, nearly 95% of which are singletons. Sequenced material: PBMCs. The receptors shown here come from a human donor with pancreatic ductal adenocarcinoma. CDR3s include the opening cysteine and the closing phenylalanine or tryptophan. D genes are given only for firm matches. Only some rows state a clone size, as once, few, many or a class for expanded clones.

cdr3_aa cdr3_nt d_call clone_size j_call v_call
CASRPGQYEQYF TGCGCCAGCAGGCCGGGACAGTACGAGCAGTACTTC TRBD1 NA TRBJ2-7 TRBV10-1
CASSLVGGNTEAFF TGTGCCAGCAGCTTAGTCGGGGGAAACACTGAAGCTTTCTTT NA once TRBJ1-1 TRBV7-9
CATRRVERNGELFF TGTGCCACTAGGCGGGTCGAAAGGAACGGGGAGCTGTTTTTT NA NA TRBJ2-2 TRBV6-6
CASSLDRSNYGYTF TGCGCCAGCAGCTTGGACAGATCAAACTATGGCTACACCTTC NA NA TRBJ1-2 TRBV5-1
CASSFAGRNTQYF TGTGCCAGCAGTTTCGCTGGGAGGAATACGCAGTATTTT NA NA TRBJ2-3 TRBV28
CASSLEDWGGTDTQYF TGCGCCAGCAGCTTGGAGGATTGGGGAGGAACAGATACGCAGTATTTT NA NA TRBJ2-3 TRBV5-1
CASSLGQISGNTIYF TGCGCCAGCAGCTTAGGACAGATCTCTGGAAACACCATATATTTT NA NA TRBJ1-3 TRBV5-1
CASKHSGYLQETQYF TGTGCCAGTAAGCATAGCGGGTATCTACAAGAGACCCAGTACTTC TRBD2 NA TRBJ2-5 TRBV19
CAISAGSLTYEQYF TGTGCCATCAGTGCAGGGTCCCTGACCTACGAGCAGTACTTC NA NA TRBJ2-7 TRBV10-3
CATSRRTGGGQPQHF TGTGCCACCAGCAGGAGGACAGGTGGGGGTCAGCCCCAGCATTTT TRBD1 NA TRBJ1-5 TRBV15
CASTSGTTSTDTQYF TGTGCCAGTACTTCTGGGACAACCAGCACAGATACGCAGTATTTT NA once TRBJ2-3 TRBV19
CASSQEVGGGAGDSYEQYF TGCGCCAGCAGCCAAGAAGTGGGGGGCGGAGCGGGAGACTCCTACGAGCAGTACTTC TRBD2 NA TRBJ2-7 TRBV4-3
CASSQDFSGWRNEQFF TGCGCCAGCAGCCAAGATTTTAGCGGCTGGAGGAATGAGCAGTTCTTC NA NA TRBJ2-1 TRBV4-3
CASSSGQGRETQYF TGTGCCAGCAGTTCAGGACAGGGCCGAGAGACCCAGTACTTC TRBD1 once TRBJ2-5 TRBV27
CASSIAGADTQYF TGCGCCAGCAGTATAGCGGGAGCAGATACGCAGTATTTT TRBD2 NA TRBJ2-3 TRBV10-1
CASTSGTSGREQYF TGTGCCAGCACCTCCGGGACTAGCGGGAGAGAGCAGTACTTC TRBD2 NA TRBJ2-7 TRBV6-1
CASSGGQGGEQYF TGTGCCAGTAGTGGAGGACAGGGAGGAGAGCAGTACTTC TRBD1 NA TRBJ2-7 TRBV19
CASNLYGKLFF TGTGCCAGCAACCTGTACGGAAAACTGTTTTTT NA NA TRBJ1-4 TRBV2
CASSGAIGGSYEQYF TGTGCCAGCAGCGGGGCTATCGGTGGGTCCTACGAGCAGTACTTC NA NA TRBJ2-7 TRBV5-5
CAISESSGISYEQYF TGTGCCATCAGTGAGTCGAGCGGGATCTCCTACGAGCAGTACTTC TRBD2 NA TRBJ2-7 TRBV10-3
CSVARLLEAFF TGCAGCGTTGCACGCCTCCTAGAAGCTTTCTTT NA NA TRBJ1-1 TRBV29-1
CASSLGQGVGEQYF TGCGCCAGCAGCCTAGGACAGGGGGTGGGCGAGCAGTACTTC TRBD1 NA TRBJ2-7 TRBV5-1
CASSLGTGTEAFF TGTGCCAGCAGCTTAGGCACCGGGACTGAAGCTTTCTTT NA many TRBJ1-1 TRBV11-3
CAIRATGENTEAFF TGTGCCATCAGGGCGACAGGTGAGAACACTGAAGCTTTCTTT NA NA TRBJ1-1 TRBV10-3